Listed below are T cell receptor beta chains from one sample, sequenced in a study of a mutant IDH1 vaccine in newly diagnosed glioma. Profiling relied on immunoSEQ multiplex PCR, and the TCRdb table lists in-frame clones only, not all of them. The table shows some 59,000 clones, with 70% to 90% occurring only once. The sample was PBMCs, taken from a glioma patient treated with radiotherapy, temozolomide or both. These receptors were collected from a man aged 18 to 29 with glioma. Each CDR3 is given with its conserved first and last residue. A D gene is named only where the DNA matches it firmly. Expanded clones are given a class, and other clones once, few, many or no size at all.

>TRBV6-5|TRBJ2-2|-|TRBD1
TGTGCCAGCAGTTACAGGGGGCGCGGGAACACCGGGGAGCTGTTTTTT
CASSYRGRGNTGELFF
>TRBV2|TRBJ1-4|-|-
TGTGCCAGCAGTGAGGTCCGGACTAATGAAAAACTGTTTTTT
CASSEVRTNEKLFF
>TRBV2|TRBJ2-7|-|TRBD1
TGTGCCAGCAGGGGGTCGGACAGGGGGACATCTACGAAGCAGTACTTC
CASRGSDRGTSTKQYF
>TRBV5-6|TRBJ2-1|medium-sized|-
TGTGCCAGCAGCTTGTGGGGGCGTATGAATGAGCAGTTCTTC
CASSLWGRMNEQFF
>TRBV30|TRBJ1-2|-|-
TGTGCCTGGACGTTTGTGGCGGGAGCCTATGGCTACACCTTC
CAWTFVAGAYGYTF
>TRBV25-1|TRBJ1-5|-|-
TGTGCCAGCAGTGAATATGGCGTGGAGCCCCAGCATTTT
CASSEYGVEPQHF
>TRBV30|TRBJ2-1|-|TRBD2
TGTGTCGGCGGGAGGCTCCCCAGCGAGCAGTTCTTC
CVGGRLPSEQFF
>TRBV27|TRBJ1-6|-|-
TGTGCCAGCAGTCCCGTGGGCCGGAGCTCCTATAATTCACCCCTCCACTTT
CASSPVGRSSYNSPLHF
>TRBV5-1|TRBJ1-1|-|-
TGCGCCAGCAGAATCACTCGGGACACTGAAGCTTTCTTT
CASRITRDTEAFF
>TRBV6-1|TRBJ1-5|-|TRBD1
TGTGCCAGCAGTGAAGCGTGGGACAGGGTTGCGCCCCAGCATTTT
CASSEAWDRVAPQHF
>TRBV29-1|TRBJ2-7|-|-
TGCAGCGTTCTTCGGACATCCACCTACGAGCAGTACTTC
CSVLRTSTYEQYF
>TRBV7-2|TRBJ2-4|-|TRBD1
TGTGCCAGCAGCCTCAGGACAGGGTCAAAAAACATTCAGTACTTC
CASSLRTGSKNIQYF
>TRBV5-6|TRBJ1-6|once|-
TGTGCCAGCAGGGTCGGCACACCCATTTCACCCCTCCACTTT
CASRVGTPISPLHF
>TRBV6-6|TRBJ2-7|-|-
TGTGCCAGCAGTTCCCCGACCTCTTCCTACGAGCAGTACTTC
CASSSPTSSYEQYF
>TRBV2|TRBJ1-1|-|-
TGTGCCAGCAAAGGGGTGGGGGTAGTTGAAGCTTTCTTT
CASKGVGVVEAFF
>TRBV2|TRBJ1-4|-|-
TGTGCCAGCAATCTAGGACAGATTAATGAAAAACTGTTTTTT
CASNLGQINEKLFF
>TRBV7-9|TRBJ2-2|once|-
TGTGCCAGCAGCTTAGGGGGTACCGGGGAGCTGTTTTTT
CASSLGGTGELFF
>TRBV19|TRBJ1-1|-|-
TGTGCCAGTAAGGAAGGGTTGGGGACTGAAGCTTTCTTT
CASKEGLGTEAFF
>TRBV28|TRBJ1-1|-|-
TGTGCCAGCAGTGCCCCGCGGAGTAACACTGAAGCTTTCTTT
CASSAPRSNTEAFF
>TRBV7-6|TRBJ2-6|-|-
TGTGCCAGCAGCTTGGAGGGCCTCAGCTCTGGGGCCAACGTCCTGACTTTC
CASSLEGLSSGANVLTF
>TRBV30|TRBJ2-7|-|TRBD2
TGTGCCTGGAAGGCTAGCGGGATAAGAGGGCAGTACTTC
CAWKASGIRGQYF
>TRBV13|TRBJ2-5|-|-
TGTGCCAGCAGCCACCGGCCCCTCAGGACAGACCAAGAGACCCAGTACTTC
CASSHRPLRTDQETQYF
>TRBV5-4|TRBJ2-5|-|-
TGTGCCAGCAGCTCAGGACCTAGCGAAGAGACCCAGTACTTC
CASSSGPSEETQYF
>TRBV5-1|TRBJ2-3|-|TRBD1
TGCGCCAGCAGCTTGGGGGACAGCTCTAGCACAGATACGCAGTATTTT
CASSLGDSSSTDTQYF
>TRBV7-2|TRBJ2-7|-|-
TGTGCCAGCAGCTCCTGGGACAAGTCCTACGAGCAGTACTTC
CASSSWDKSYEQYF
>TRBV13|TRBJ1-1|few|-
TGTGCCAGCAGCTTCAAAATGAACACTGAAGCTTTCTTT
CASSFKMNTEAFF
>TRBV6-6|TRBJ1-5|-|-
TGTGCCAGCAGACGCGAGAAGGGTCAGGTTCAGCCCCAGCATTTT
CASRREKGQVQPQHF
>TRBV4-3|TRBJ2-5|-|TRBD1
TGCGCCAGCAGCCAACACCAGGGGGCGGGGGAGACCCAGTACTTC
CASSQHQGAGETQYF
>TRBV7-9|TRBJ2-6|-|-
TGTGCCAGCAGCTTGACAGCTGGGGCCAACGTCCTGACTTTC
CASSLTAGANVLTF
>TRBV19|TRBJ2-5|once|-
TGTGCCAGTAGCCTCCAAGAGACCCAGTACTTC
CASSLQETQYF
>TRBV6-5|TRBJ1-4|-|-
TGTGCCAGCACCAGCTCGGGGGTGCGGAAACTGTTTTTT
CASTSSGVRKLFF
>TRBV7-9|TRBJ1-2|few|-
TGTGCCAGCAGCTTAGTGGAAGGAGTCAGGGGCTACACCTTC
CASSLVEGVRGYTF
>TRBV2|TRBJ2-1|-|TRBD2
TGTGCCAGCAGTCCAGGCCAGCGGGAGAGGAATGAGCAGTTCTTC
CASSPGQRERNEQFF
>TRBV7-9|TRBJ2-5|-|-
TGTGCCAGCAGCCCAGTGAGGGCAGTAACCCTCCAAGAGACCCAGTACTTC
CASSPVRAVTLQETQYF
>TRBV18|TRBJ2-1|-|-
TGTGCCAGCTCACCACCTAGCCTAATCCTTTACAATGAGCAGTTCTTC
CASSPPSLILYNEQFF
>TRBV9|TRBJ1-1|-|TRBD1
TGTGCCAGCAGCACGGGACAGCCACAAGCTGAAGCTTTCTTT
CASSTGQPQAEAFF
>TRBV19|TRBJ2-2|-|-
TGTGCCAGTAATCGGGAAGAGAACACCGGGGAGCTGTTTTTT
CASNREENTGELFF
>TRBV4-2|TRBJ1-5|-|-
TGTGCCAGCAGCCAACTTCAGGGGTCTCAGCCCCAGCATTTT
CASSQLQGSQPQHF
>TRBV19|TRBJ1-4|-|-
TGTGCCAGTAGTTATACAGGGAGGTCCCTCCCAACTAATGAAAAACTGTTTTTT
CASSYTGRSLPTNEKLFF
>TRBV25-1|TRBJ2-5|-|-
TGTGCCAGCAGAGGACACCTCCAAGAGACCCAGTACTTC
CASRGHLQETQYF
>TRBV10-3|TRBJ2-3|-|TRBD2
TGTGCCACCAGACTAGCGGGAGGACCGATCAATTGGGATACGCAGTATTTT
CATRLAGGPINWDTQYF
>TRBV4-1|TRBJ2-3|once|TRBD2
TGCGCCAGCACCAAACTAGCGGGGGGGCAGGATACGCAGTATTTT
CASTKLAGGQDTQYF
>TRBV5-6|TRBJ1-2|-|TRBD1
TGTGCCAGCAGCAACCGGGACAGGGGCTATGGCTACACCTTC
CASSNRDRGYGYTF